These 13 T cell receptor beta chains came from one sample sequenced in a study of cytomegalovirus exposure and HLA in healthy donors. The PCR was carried out with 60 Vbeta primers and 13 Jbeta primers. Clones were sequenced by immunoSEQ multiplex PCR, and TCRdb holds only the in-frame ones, with some missing. The sample lists some 190,000 clones, about 87% occurring once. Material: PBMCs. These receptors were taken from a man aged 30 to 39 in good health and CMV-seronegative.

The chain couples TRBV15 to TRBJ2-1; D may be TRBD2 (5 bases). This CDR3 is 15 amino acids long. V lost 2 bases and J 3 bases, leaving 11 bases between the germline ends. Looked up from germline, CDR1 is LNHNV and CDR2 is YYDKDF (reference sequence). CDR3 sequence reads: CATSRPWAGYNEQFF. In DNA, the CDR3 is TGTGCCACCAGCAGACCCTGGGCGGGCTACAATGAGCAGTTCTTC.

The CDR3 spells CASSQGRGHNSPLHF. The CDR3 region has the DNA TGTGCCAGCAGCCAAGGGAGGGGGCATAATTCACCCCTCCACTTT. The rearrangement joins TRBV14 to TRBJ1-6; 7 bases agree with TRBD1. Germline V CDR1 and CDR2: SGHDN, FVKESK. The ends lost 1 base at V and 5 bases at J; junction bases unmatched: 2. The CDR3 covers 15 residues.

The chain joins TRBV7-9 to TRBJ1-2; a possible D gene is TRBD1 (6 bases). The CDR3 runs 15 residues. Germline CDR1 and CDR2: SEHNR and FQNEAQ (reference sequence). V shed 5 bases and J shed 0 bases, with 13 bases lying between them. The CDR3 bases are TGTGCCAGCAGCGCCCGGACAGCAACTAACTATGGCTACACCTTC. Amino acids: CASSARTATNYGYTF.

The chain is built from TRBV27 and TRBJ2-1, with D possibly matching TRBD2 (5 bases). Germline CDR1 MNHEY, CDR2 SMNVEV (reference sequence). Trimming shortened V by 0 bases and J by 5 bases, and 11 bases separated the two germline ends. This CDR3 is built from 15 residues. Here the CDR3 DNA reads TGTGCCAGCAGTTTATCGGTGTCGGGGAACAATGAGCAGTTCTTC. This gives the protein CASSLSVSGNNEQFF.

The CDR3 sequence: CASSSQEFRDRGIQPQHF. For the CDR3, the DNA is TGTGCCAGCTCATCGCAGGAGTTCCGGGACAGGGGAATTCAGCCCCAGCATTTT. V and J are TRBV18 and TRBJ1-5, with 10 bases fitting TRBD1. V lost 5 bases and J lost 6; bases outside the gene matches: 16. The germline V gene encodes CDR1 KGHSH and CDR2 LQKENI. CDR3 length equals 18 residues.

The J gene is TRBJ2-7, the V gene TRBV11-2, with D possibly TRBD1 on 5 matching bases. The CDR3 length is 17 residues. The V end was cut by 1 base, the J end by 6 bases, with 22 bases between. Looked up from germline, CDR1 is SGHAT and CDR2 is FQNNGV. Here the CDR3 DNA reads TGTGCCAGCAGCTTAGCAAGACAGCATAACGTTCTTTTCGAGCAGTACTTC. It specifies CASSLARQHNVLFEQYF.

The chain has TRBV10-1 and TRBJ2-1, with 9 positions matching TRBD2. This CDR3 has 16 residues. Germline V gives CDR1 WNHNN, CDR2 SYGVQD (reference sequence). V was clipped by 6 bases and J by 5 bases; unmatched bases: 11. CDR3 in DNA: TGCGCCAGCAGCTCTCTTTCCGCGGGGGGGGACAATGAGCAGTTCTTC. Its translation is CASSSLSAGGDNEQFF.

This clone was seen a few times. The chain links TRBV6-6 to TRBJ2-6; 8 bases match TRBD1. The CDR3 has 15 amino acids. With V trimmed by 7 bases and J by 1 base, 3 bases remained unmatched. Germline-derived CDR1 and CDR2 are MNHNY and SVGAGI (reference sequence). The CDR3 nucleotides are TGTGCCAGCATCAGGGGGCGTTCTGGGGCCAACGTCCTGACTTTC. As protein: CASIRGRSGANVLTF.

To note about this clone: Different DNA sequences within this sample yield the same CDR3. The chain links TRBV7-2 to TRBJ1-2; D gene unclear. CDR1 SGHTA and CDR2 FQGNSA come from the germline V gene. This CDR3 is built from 13 residues. With 5 bases removed from V and 0 bases from J, the gap between germline ends came to 7 bases. CDR3 in DNA: TGTGCCAGCAGCCCCACTTCTAACTATGGCTACACCTTC. Translation: CASSPTSNYGYTF.

This clone was counted once. V gene TRBV5-4 combines with J gene TRBJ2-3, with TRBD1 identical over 8 bases. CDR3 length equals 16 residues. Germline loops: CDR1 SGHNT, CDR2 YYREEE (reference sequence). V shed 1 base and J 2 bases; nucleotides not matched to a gene: 6. This CDR3 is CASSLPGGQSTDTQYF. For the CDR3, the DNA is TGTGCCAGCAGCTTGCCAGGGGGCCAATCCACAGATACGCAGTATTTT.

As concerns this clone: At one end the junction does not follow the germline gene, possibly because of a read error. Other DNA sequences in this sample translate to the same CDR3. The chain is built from TRBV28 and TRBJ1-1; D might be TRBD1 (5 bases). Germline V gives CDR1 MDHEN, CDR2 SYDVKM. This CDR3 spans 18 amino acids. The DNA for the CDR3 is TGTGCCAGCAGTTTACCGACAGTGGACCTAGGCCGGAACACTGAGGCTTTCTTT. Its translation: CASSLPTVDLGRNTEAFF.

The J gene is TRBJ2-3, the V gene TRBV28; D may be TRBD1 (7 bases). CDR1 is MDHEN, CDR2 SYDVKM, per germline. Trimming took 5 bases from V and 4 from J, leaving 19 bases between them. The CDR3 has 16 residues. The chain's CDR3 is CASSLTTGTFADTQYF. The CDR3 DNA is TGTGCCAGCAGTCTTACGACAGGGACTTTCGCAGATACGCAGTATTTT.

This CDR3 reads CASSRYTGLGYTF. CDR3 bases: TGTGCCAGCAGCCGATACACAGGGTTGGGCTACACCTTC. This chain connects TRBV7-2 to TRBJ1-2; maybe TRBD1 (6 bases). Germline CDR1 and CDR2: SGHTA and FQGNSA. V was trimmed by 5 bases and J by 8 bases, leaving 15 bases between them. This CDR3 is 13 amino acids long.